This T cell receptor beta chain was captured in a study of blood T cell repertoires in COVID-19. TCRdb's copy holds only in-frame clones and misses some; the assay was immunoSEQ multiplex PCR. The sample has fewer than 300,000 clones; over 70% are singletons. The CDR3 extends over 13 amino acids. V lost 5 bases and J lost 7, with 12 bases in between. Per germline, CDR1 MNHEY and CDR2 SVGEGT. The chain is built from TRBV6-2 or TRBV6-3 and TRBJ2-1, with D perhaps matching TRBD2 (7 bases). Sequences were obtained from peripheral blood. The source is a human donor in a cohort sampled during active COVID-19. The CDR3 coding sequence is TGTGCCAGCAGTGGGGGGGCCCGAAATGAGCAGTTCTTC. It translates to CASSGGARNEQFF.